These 23 T cell receptor beta chains were all obtained from the same sample, sequenced in a study of blood T cell repertoires in COVID-19. Using immunoSEQ multiplex PCR, the repertoire was profiled, and TCRdb retains in-frame clones only, with some absent. Of approximately 280,000 clones in the sample, almost 90% were seen once. Sequencing was performed on PBMCs or T cells enriched from blood (not recorded which). The receptor source for this set is a woman aged 18-35 years with acute COVID-19.

This sequence joins TRBV4-1 and TRBJ1-5, with D uncertain. The length of the CDR3 is 13 residues. Germline assignment: CDR1 MGHRA and CDR2 YSYEKL. Between the trimmed V and J ends, which lost 2 bases and 9 bases, there was a span of 11 bases. In nucleotides, the CDR3 is TGCGCCAGCAGCCAACCCGACATGCCGCCCCAGCATTTT. It is translated as CASSQPDMPPQHF.

The rearrangement links TRBV12-3 or TRBV12-4 to TRBJ1-1; TRBD1 might be the D (5 bases). The CDR3 spans 13 residues. The V and J ends lost 3 bases and 10 bases respectively, with 15 bases between them. The CDR3 loop reads CASSLLTERGAFF. The CDR3 DNA is TGTGCCAGCAGTTTGCTGACAGAGAGAGGAGCTTTCTTT.

The CDR3 is CAISDSEREGRRNGELFF. CDR3 nucleotides: TGTGCCATCAGTGACTCGGAGCGGGAGGGCCGTCGGAACGGGGAGCTGTTTTTT. The chain links TRBV10-3 to TRBJ2-2; 10 bases agree with TRBD2. Losses at the gene ends were 3 bases for V and 7 bases for J; bases not matched to a gene: 14. This CDR3 is 18 amino acids long. Germline loops: CDR1 ENHRY, CDR2 SYGVKD.

The chain uses TRBV5-1 and TRBJ1-2; D possibly corresponds to TRBD1 (6 bases). From germline, CDR1 is SGHRS and CDR2 YFSETQ. This CDR3 contains 14 residues. V was trimmed by 4 bases and J by 8 bases, leaving 18 bases between them. CDR3 residues: CASSGDTGGVGYTF. The CDR3 DNA sequence: TGCGCCAGCAGCGGGGACACGGGCGGTGTCGGCTACACCTTC.

The chain couples TRBV12-3 or TRBV12-4 to TRBJ2-7, with D uncertain. Deletions cut 5 bases from V and 2 bases from J, with 10 bases between. This CDR3 region has 13 residues. CDR3 protein: CASSPVTTYEQYF. The CDR3 nucleotides read TGTGCCAGCAGTCCAGTTACAACCTACGAGCAGTACTTC.

The chain joins TRBV18 to TRBJ1-1, with no clear D. Trimming stripped 4 bases from V and 3 bases from J, with 9 bases between. CDR3 size: 13 residues. Per the germline V gene, CDR1 is KGHSH and CDR2 is LQKENI. CDR3: CASSLQRDTEAFF. The CDR3 DNA reads as TGTGCCAGCTCACTGCAACGGGACACTGAAGCTTTCTTT.

This chain joins TRBV3-1 (or the pseudogene TRBV3-2) and TRBJ1-2; 8 bases line up with TRBD1. V lost 6 bases, J lost 4 bases, and 7 bases stayed unmatched. Germline values: CDR1 LGHDT, CDR2 YNNKEL (reference sequence). The CDR3 extends over 14 amino acids. CDR3 in DNA: TGTGCCAGCAGGAAGGGGCAGGGGGCCTATGGCTACACCTTC. The encoded protein is CASRKGQGAYGYTF.

This chain joins TRBV7-9 and TRBJ1-2, with D uncertain. Trimming stripped 1 base from V and 2 bases from J, with 8 bases between. From germline, CDR1 is SEHNR and CDR2 FQNEAQ (reference sequence). The CDR3 sequence is 14 residues long. The CDR3 is CASSLVGVNYGYTF. CDR3 coding DNA: TGTGCCAGCAGCTTAGTCGGGGTAAACTATGGCTACACCTTC.

The chain is built from TRBV29-1 and TRBJ2-5; tentatively, D is TRBD2 (6 bases). With 2 bases removed from V and 5 bases from J, the gap between germline ends came to 12 bases. CDR3 length equals 13 residues. Germline-derived CDR1 and CDR2 are SQVTM and ANQGSEA. CDR3 sequence reads: CSVEFGLKETQYF. CDR3 sequence (DNA): TGCAGCGTTGAATTCGGACTAAAGGAGACCCAGTACTTC.

A single count supports this clone. V gene TRBV19 combines with J gene TRBJ2-1; 7 positions agree with TRBD1. The CDR3 is 13 amino acids. Germline assignment: CDR1 LNHDA and CDR2 SQIVND (reference sequence). The V segment lost 3 bases and the J segment 9 bases; nucleotides outside the gene matches: 5. CDR3 loop: CASSIQGVGEQFF. The CDR3 nucleotides are TGTGCCAGTAGTATTCAGGGGGTCGGTGAGCAGTTCTTC.

The chain has TRBV5-5 and TRBJ1-3; D is undetermined. V was cut by 1 base and J by 0 bases, with 14 bases left in between. Germline CDR1 SGHKS, CDR2 YYEKEE (reference sequence). The CDR3 loop spans 17 amino acids. The DNA for the CDR3 is TGTGCCAGCAGCTTGACCCCCGAGGCCCGCTCTGGAAACACCATATATTTT. It translates to CASSLTPEARSGNTIYF.

The J gene is TRBJ2-3, the V gene TRBV25-1, with 12 bases identical to TRBD1. Germline-derived CDR1 and CDR2 are MGHDK and SYGVNS. V was clipped by 8 bases and J by 5 bases; unmatched bases: 11. This CDR3 is 16 amino acids long. The DNA for the CDR3 is TGTGCCAGCGCGCTCACCGGGACAGGGGGCGAAGATACGCAGTATTTT. It encodes CASALTGTGGEDTQYF. The full variable domain, rest sourced from reference TRBV25-1 and TRBJ2-3, is EADIYQTPRYLVIGTGKKITLECSQTMGHDKMYWYQQDPGMELHLIHYSYGVNSTEKGDLSSESTVSRIRTEHFPLTLESARPSHTSQYLCASALTGTGGEDTQYFGPGTRLTVL.

The chain combines TRBV11-2 with TRBJ1-5, with a tentative D call TRBD1 (6 bases). The CDR3 extends over 15 amino acids. Germline assignment: CDR1 SGHAT and CDR2 FQNNGV. Trimming shortened V by 1 base and J by 3 bases, and 10 bases separated the two germline ends. The DNA for the CDR3 is TGTGCCAGCAGCTTAGTGGCAGGGGTCAATCAGCCCCAGCATTTT. This gives the protein CASSLVAGVNQPQHF.

CDR3 sequence (DNA): TGCAGCGGGGGCCGGGACAGGGACACCGGGGAGCTGTTTTTT. This sequence encodes CSGGRDRDTGELFF. This chain links TRBV29-1 with TRBJ2-2; 9 nucleotides match TRBD1. Germline lookup yields CDR1 SQVTM and CDR2 ANQGSEA. This CDR3 comprises 14 residues. J gave up 3 bases and V 7 bases, and 6 bases lay outside the gene matches.

This chain connects TRBV5-1 to TRBJ2-5, with D possibly matching TRBD1 (6 bases). The CDR3 is 14 residues long. Per the germline V gene, CDR1 is SGHRS and CDR2 is YFSETQ. V lost 4 bases, J lost 2 bases, and 12 bases lay in between. In DNA form, the CDR3 reads TGCGCCAGCAGCATACGGACAGATCAAGAGACCCAGTACTTC. This encodes CASSIRTDQETQYF.

This rearrangement joins TRBV27 to TRBJ2-1; tentatively, D is TRBD2 (6 bases). The CDR3 runs to 16 residues. V was clipped by 5 bases and J by 8 bases, with 22 bases between them. Per germline, CDR1 MNHEY and CDR2 SMNVEV (reference sequence). CDR3 protein: CASSLTSPRYNDEQFF. The CDR3 bases are TGTGCCAGCAGTCTGACTAGTCCGAGATACAATGATGAGCAGTTCTTC.

The genes are TRBV27 and TRBJ1-2; 7 nucleotides align to TRBD1. V lost 4 bases to trimming and J lost 2 bases; unmatched junction nucleotides: 10. The CDR3 sequence is 16 residues long. Germline loops: CDR1 MNHEY, CDR2 SMNVEV (reference sequence). Here the CDR3 DNA reads TGTGCCAGCAGTTCTGGACAGGCGTCGTCAAACTATGGCTACACCTTC. This gives the protein CASSSGQASSNYGYTF.

In this sample, this clone turned up once. This chain links TRBV3-1 (or the pseudogene TRBV3-2) with TRBJ1-2; 8 bases are shared with TRBD1. The CDR3 has 14 amino acids. Unmatched junction bases numbered 5, after V lost 1 base and J lost 7 bases. CDR1 and CDR2 from the germline V gene are LGHDT and YNNKEL (reference sequence). The CDR3 bases are TGTGCCAGCAGCCAAGGGACAGGGTCGGCTGGCTACACCTTC. It encodes CASSQGTGSAGYTF.

This chain joins TRBV7-8 and TRBJ1-1, with D perhaps TRBD1 (5 bases). Germline CDR1 is SGHVS and CDR2 is FQNEAQ. This CDR3 is built from 15 residues. V was pared by 5 bases and J by 4 bases, with 17 bases between. CDR3 amino acids: CASSKEKGLVTEAFF. The CDR3 region has the DNA TGTGCCAGCAGCAAAGAGAAGGGACTGGTCACTGAAGCTTTCTTT.

The CDR3 nucleotides are TGTGCCATCAGTGAGCAGGGCTACGAGCAGTACTTC. Amino acids: CAISEQGYEQYF. The rearrangement joins TRBV10-3 to TRBJ2-7; maybe TRBD1 (5 bases). Trimming pared 2 bases from V and 3 bases from J, leaving 5 bases between. Germline-derived CDR1 and CDR2 are ENHRY and SYGVKD. The CDR3 is made up of 12 amino acids.

The CDR3 here is CASSYEGAYEQYF. CDR3 DNA: TGTGCCAGCAGTTATGAGGGGGCTTACGAGCAGTACTTC. The chain uses TRBV6-5 and TRBJ2-7; 7 nucleotides match TRBD1. CDR3 size: 13 residues. V was clipped by 3 bases and J by 4 bases; unmatched bases: 3. Germline CDR1 and CDR2: MNHEY and SVGAGI.

This clone was recorded once. V usage is TRBV20-1 and J usage is TRBJ2-5; 14 bases are a match to TRBD2. The germline V gene has CDR1 DFQATT and CDR2 SNEGSKA (reference sequence). The CDR3 length is 16 residues. V lost 3 bases, J lost 3 bases, and 6 bases stayed unmatched. CDR3 residues: CSASFLGLAGEETQYF. CDR3 sequence (DNA): TGCAGTGCTAGTTTTCTGGGACTAGCGGGAGAAGAGACCCAGTACTTC.

The chain couples TRBV2 to TRBJ2-3; 8 nucleotides agree with TRBD1. CDR1 is SNHLY and CDR2 is FYNNEI in the germline V gene. J lost 8 bases, V lost 2 bases, and 3 bases had no gene match. This CDR3 has 13 amino acids. Written as DNA, the CDR3 is TGTGCCAGCAGTGAAACACAGGGGGGTACGCAGTATTTT. As protein: CASSETQGGTQYF.